A selection of T cell receptor beta chains follows, all from one sample in a study of cytomegalovirus exposure and HLA in healthy donors. The repertoire was sequenced with immunoSEQ multiplex PCR; TCRdb's copy has only in-frame clones and lacks some. The data contain about 110,000 clones, roughly 15% of them seen just once; the ten biggest clones take up approximately 0.8%. The sample consisted of PBMCs. These receptors originate from a female donor in good health and CMV-seronegative. The CDR3 runs from the conserved cysteine through the conserved F or W. A D gene is named only where the DNA matches it firmly. Rows give clone size only sometimes, using once, few, many, or a class for an expanded clone.

DNA,CDR3,D,J,size,V
TGTGCCAGTAGTTACCGACAGGGAGGCCAAGAGACCCAGTACTTC,CASSYRQGGQETQYF,-,TRBJ2-5,-,TRBV19
TGTGCCAGCAGCTTTAGTGAGACCCAGTACTTC,CASSFSETQYF,-,TRBJ2-5,-,TRBV7-2
TGTGCCATCAGTGATCCGACAGGTCTGGGTGAAAAACTGTTTTTT,CAISDPTGLGEKLFF,-,TRBJ1-4,-,TRBV10-3
TGCGCCAGCAGCGAAATTCTAGCGGGGGCTTACACCGGGGAGCTGTTTTTT,CASSEILAGAYTGELFF,TRBD2,TRBJ2-2,-,TRBV4-3
TGCGCCAGCAGCCTCGGGTATGGCAATGAGCAGTTCTTC,CASSLGYGNEQFF,-,TRBJ2-1,few,TRBV4-1
TGTGCCAGCAGGTGCGGAGGGGTCGCCACTGAAGCTTTCTTT,CASRCGGVATEAFF,-,TRBJ1-1,few,TRBV5-7
TGCGCCAGCAGCCAAGGGACAGGGGGACTTCAGCCCCAGCATTTT,CASSQGTGGLQPQHF,TRBD1,TRBJ1-5,few,TRBV4-3
TGTGCCAGTAGCCAACAGGGGGTTCCTGGGGAGCTGTTTTTT,CASSQQGVPGELFF,TRBD1,TRBJ2-2,few,TRBV19
TGCGCCAGCAGCCAAGACCTCCTGACAGGGGAGGGGACCCAGTACTTC,CASSQDLLTGEGTQYF,-,TRBJ2-5,-,TRBV4-3
TGTGCTAGTGGTTTGGGACAGGGCCCATCCAAGTATAGCAATCAGCCCCAGCATTTT,CASGLGQGPSKYSNQPQHF,TRBD1,TRBJ1-5,-,TRBV12-5
TGCGCCAGCAGGGAGGGTTTTGCGGAGAACACTGAAGCTTTCTTT,CASREGFAENTEAFF,-,TRBJ1-1,-,TRBV5-1
TGTGCCAGCAGTCAAATTAACTATGGCTACACCTTC,CASSQINYGYTF,-,TRBJ1-2,few,TRBV2
TGTGCCAGCAGCTTTCGGGGACAGGGGGGTTTTAATGAAAAACTGTTTTTT,CASSFRGQGGFNEKLFF,TRBD1,TRBJ1-4,-,TRBV7-9
TGCGCCAGCAGCATGAGGTGGGGGCAGGACAATGAGCAGTTCTTC,CASSMRWGQDNEQFF,-,TRBJ2-1,few,TRBV5-1
TGTGCCAGCAGCGTAGGTCAGGGGATTAACTACGAGCAGTACTTC,CASSVGQGINYEQYF,-,TRBJ2-7,-,TRBV9
TGTGCCAGCAGCTTAGGATCAGGGTTCCCTACGCAGTATTTT,CASSLGSGFPTQYF,-,TRBJ2-3,few,TRBV13
TGTGCCTGGAGTGAGGGGTTTGGGGACTATGGAAACACCATATATTTT,CAWSEGFGDYGNTIYF,-,TRBJ1-3,few,TRBV30
TGTGCCAGCAGCCCGACCAGACAGCTTACTAACTATGGCTACACCTTC,CASSPTRQLTNYGYTF,-,TRBJ1-2,-,TRBV7-8
TGCAGCGCAGAAGAGACCCAGTACTTC,CSAEETQYF,-,TRBJ2-5,few,TRBV29-1
TGTGCCATCAGGGGGGCTTTCAATCAGCCCCAGCATTTT,CAIRGAFNQPQHF,-,TRBJ1-5,few,TRBV10-3
TGTGCCAGCAGCCCGCTGGGCGGGAGTCGGGCAGATACGCAGTATTTT,CASSPLGGSRADTQYF,TRBD2,TRBJ2-3,-,TRBV7-3
TGTGCCAGCAGTGCCGGACTAGCGGAGCAGTTCTTC,CASSAGLAEQFF,TRBD2,TRBJ2-1,-,TRBV25-1
TGTGCCAGCGGCCAATGGAACACTGAAGCTTTCTTT,CASGQWNTEAFF,-,TRBJ1-1,few,TRBV11-1
TGTGCCAGCAGCTTGAGGGGAGGAGTCCAGAGGGAACTGTTTTTT,CASSLRGGVQRELFF,-,TRBJ1-4,-,TRBV7-2
TGTGCCAGCAGTGGGACAGGGGAAGCCTACAATGAGCAGTTCTTC,CASSGTGEAYNEQFF,TRBD1,TRBJ2-1,few,TRBV2
TGTGCCATCAGTGACCCGGGGGGCACCATATATTTT,CAISDPGGTIYF,-,TRBJ1-3,few,TRBV10-3
TGTGCCAGCAGTTCACCCCAGGGGCCTAATGAAAAACTGTTTTTT,CASSSPQGPNEKLFF,-,TRBJ1-4,-,TRBV6-6
TGTGCCAGCAGCAATCAAGCAGGGGTATACGAGCAGTACTTC,CASSNQAGVYEQYF,-,TRBJ2-7,-,TRBV5-4
TGCGCCAGCAGCCAAGATATTAGGGGCTTGGGTACTGAAGCTTTCTTT,CASSQDIRGLGTEAFF,-,TRBJ1-1,few,TRBV4-3
TGTGCCAGCAGCTTAGGGGGACTAGCGGGAGGTGAGCAGTACTTC,CASSLGGLAGGEQYF,TRBD2,TRBJ2-7,-,TRBV13
TGTGCCAGCAGCCAAGCTTTTAGCCAGGAGACCCAGTACTTC,CASSQAFSQETQYF,-,TRBJ2-5,-,TRBV14
TGTGCCAGCAGCTCAGACAGGGCCGGTCAGCCCCAGCATTTT,CASSSDRAGQPQHF,TRBD1,TRBJ1-5,few,TRBV7-2